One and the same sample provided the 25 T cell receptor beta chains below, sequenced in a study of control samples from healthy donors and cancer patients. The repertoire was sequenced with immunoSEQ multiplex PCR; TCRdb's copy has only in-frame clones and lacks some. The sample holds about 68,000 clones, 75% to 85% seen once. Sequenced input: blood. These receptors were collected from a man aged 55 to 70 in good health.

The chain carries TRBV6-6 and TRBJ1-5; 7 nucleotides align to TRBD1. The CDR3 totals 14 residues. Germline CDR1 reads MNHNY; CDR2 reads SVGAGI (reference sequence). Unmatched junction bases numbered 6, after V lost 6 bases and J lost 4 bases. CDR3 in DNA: TGTGCCAGCAGCACCGGGACAGAAAATCAGCCCCAGCATTTT. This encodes CASSTGTENQPQHF.

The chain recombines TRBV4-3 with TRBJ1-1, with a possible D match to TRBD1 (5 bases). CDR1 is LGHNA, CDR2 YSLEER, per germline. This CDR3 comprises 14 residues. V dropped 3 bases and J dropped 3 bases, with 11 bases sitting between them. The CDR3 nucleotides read TGCGCCAGCAGCCAGTATGGGGGGGACACTGAAGCTTTCTTT. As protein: CASSQYGGDTEAFF.

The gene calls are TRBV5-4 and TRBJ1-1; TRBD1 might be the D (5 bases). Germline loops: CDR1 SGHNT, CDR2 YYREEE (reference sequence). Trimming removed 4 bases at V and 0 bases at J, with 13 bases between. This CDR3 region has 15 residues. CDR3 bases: TGTGCCAGCAGCACGGGACTGAACATGAACACTGAAGCTTTCTTT. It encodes CASSTGLNMNTEAFF.

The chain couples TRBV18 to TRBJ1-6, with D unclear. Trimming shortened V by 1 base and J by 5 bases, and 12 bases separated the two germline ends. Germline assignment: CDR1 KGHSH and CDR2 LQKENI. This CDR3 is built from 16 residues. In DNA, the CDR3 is TGTGCCAGCTCACCACTTCCGGGCGGGAATAATTCACCCCTCCACTTT. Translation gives CASSPLPGGNNSPLHF.

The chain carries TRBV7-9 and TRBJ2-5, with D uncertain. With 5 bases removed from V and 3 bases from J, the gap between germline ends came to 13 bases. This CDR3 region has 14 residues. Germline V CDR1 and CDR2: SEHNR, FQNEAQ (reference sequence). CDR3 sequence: CASSPGGSKETQYF. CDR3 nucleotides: TGTGCCAGCAGCCCGGGCGGCTCCAAAGAGACCCAGTACTTC. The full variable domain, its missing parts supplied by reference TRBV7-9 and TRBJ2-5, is DTGVSQNPRHKITKRGQNVTFRCDPISEHNRLYWYRQTLGQGPEFLTYFQNEAQLEKSRLLSDRFSAERPKGSFSTLEIQRTEQGDSAMYLCASSPGGSKETQYFGPGTRLLVL.

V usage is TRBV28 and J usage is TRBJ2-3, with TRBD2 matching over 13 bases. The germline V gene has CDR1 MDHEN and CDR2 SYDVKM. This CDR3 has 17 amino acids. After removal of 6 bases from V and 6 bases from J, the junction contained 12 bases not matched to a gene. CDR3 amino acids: CASSSITSGRADDTQYF. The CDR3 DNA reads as TGTGCCAGCAGCTCTATCACTAGCGGGAGGGCCGATGATACGCAGTATTTT.

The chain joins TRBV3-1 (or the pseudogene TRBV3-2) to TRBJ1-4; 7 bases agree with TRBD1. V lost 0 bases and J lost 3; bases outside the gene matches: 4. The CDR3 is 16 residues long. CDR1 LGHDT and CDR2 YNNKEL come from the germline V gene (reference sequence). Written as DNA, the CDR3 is TGTGCCAGCAGCCAAGACCCGACAGGGTCTAATGAAAAACTGTTTTTT. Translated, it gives CASSQDPTGSNEKLFF.

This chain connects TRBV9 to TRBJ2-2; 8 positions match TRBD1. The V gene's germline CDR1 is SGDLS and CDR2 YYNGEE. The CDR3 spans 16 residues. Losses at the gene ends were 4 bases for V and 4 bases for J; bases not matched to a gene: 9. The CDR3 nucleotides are TGTGCCAGCAGCCCAGACAGGGGATTGACCACCGGGGAGCTGTTTTTT. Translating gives CASSPDRGLTTGELFF. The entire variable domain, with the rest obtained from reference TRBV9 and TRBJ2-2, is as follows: DSGVTQTPKHLITATGQRVTLRCSPRSGDLSVYWYQQSLDQGLQFLIQYYNGEERAKGNILERFSAQQFPDLHSELNLSSLELGDSALYFCASSPDRGLTTGELFFGEGSRLTVL.

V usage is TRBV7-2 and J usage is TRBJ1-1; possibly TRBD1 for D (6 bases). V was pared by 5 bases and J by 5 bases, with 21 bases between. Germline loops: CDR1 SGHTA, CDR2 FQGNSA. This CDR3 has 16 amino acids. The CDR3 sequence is CASSKTPSGQRTEAFF. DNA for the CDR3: TGTGCCAGCAGCAAGACCCCTAGCGGACAGAGAACTGAAGCTTTCTTT.

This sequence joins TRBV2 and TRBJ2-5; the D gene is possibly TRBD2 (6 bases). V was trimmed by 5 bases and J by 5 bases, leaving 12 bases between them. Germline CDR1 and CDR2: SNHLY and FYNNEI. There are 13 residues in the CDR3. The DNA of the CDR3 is TGTGCCAGCAGTTGGACTACCCGGGAGACCCAGTACTTC. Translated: CASSWTTRETQYF.

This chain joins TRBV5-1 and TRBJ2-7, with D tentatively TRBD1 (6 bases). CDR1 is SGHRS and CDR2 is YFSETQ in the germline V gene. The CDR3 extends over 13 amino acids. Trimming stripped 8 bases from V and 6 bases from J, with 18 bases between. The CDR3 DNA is TGCGCCAGTTCCGGGACACATCCCTCCGAGCAGTACTTC. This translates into CASSGTHPSEQYF.

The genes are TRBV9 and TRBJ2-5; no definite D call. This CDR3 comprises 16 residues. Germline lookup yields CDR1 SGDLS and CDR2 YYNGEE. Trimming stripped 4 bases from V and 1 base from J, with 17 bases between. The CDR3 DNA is TGTGCCAGCAGCCCCACCCCCTTGGCAACCCAAGAGACCCAGTACTTC. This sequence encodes CASSPTPLATQETQYF.

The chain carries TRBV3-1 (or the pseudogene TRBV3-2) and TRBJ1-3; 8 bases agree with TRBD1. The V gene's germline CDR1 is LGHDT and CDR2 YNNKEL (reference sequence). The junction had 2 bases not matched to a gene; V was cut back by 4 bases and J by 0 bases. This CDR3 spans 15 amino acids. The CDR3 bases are TGTGCCAGCAGCCCAACAGGGGGCTCTGGAAACACCATATATTTT. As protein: CASSPTGGSGNTIYF.

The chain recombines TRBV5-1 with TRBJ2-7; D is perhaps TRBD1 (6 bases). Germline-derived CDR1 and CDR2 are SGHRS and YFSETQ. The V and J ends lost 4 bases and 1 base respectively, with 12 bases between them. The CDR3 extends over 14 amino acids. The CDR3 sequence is CASSPSTGSYEQYF. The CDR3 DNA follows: TGCGCCAGCAGCCCCTCGACAGGTTCCTACGAGCAGTACTTC. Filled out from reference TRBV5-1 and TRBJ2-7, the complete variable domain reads KAGVTQTPRYLIKTRGQQVTLSCSPISGHRSVSWYQQTPGQGLQFLFEYFSETQRNKGNFPGRFSGRQFSNSRSEMNVSTLELGDSALYLCASSPSTGSYEQYFGPGTRLTVT.

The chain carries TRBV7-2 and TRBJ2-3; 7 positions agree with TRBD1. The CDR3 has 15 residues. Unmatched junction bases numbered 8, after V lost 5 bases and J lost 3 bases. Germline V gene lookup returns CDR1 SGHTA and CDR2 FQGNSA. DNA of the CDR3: TGTGCCAGCAGCAAAGACAGGGTCCCAACAGATACGCAGTATTTT. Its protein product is CASSKDRVPTDTQYF.

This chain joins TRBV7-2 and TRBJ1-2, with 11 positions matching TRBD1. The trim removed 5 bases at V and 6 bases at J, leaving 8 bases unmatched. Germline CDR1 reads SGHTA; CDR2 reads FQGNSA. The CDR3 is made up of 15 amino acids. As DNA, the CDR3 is TGTGCCAGCAGCCCCAGGACAGGGGGCGCTCATGGCTACACCTTC. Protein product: CASSPRTGGAHGYTF.

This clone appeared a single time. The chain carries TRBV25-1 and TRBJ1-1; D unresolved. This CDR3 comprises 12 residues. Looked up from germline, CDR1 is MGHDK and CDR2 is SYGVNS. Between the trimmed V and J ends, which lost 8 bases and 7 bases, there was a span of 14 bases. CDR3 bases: TGTGCCAGCCAATTGGGGAGTAGTGAAGCTTTCTTT. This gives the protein CASQLGSSEAFF. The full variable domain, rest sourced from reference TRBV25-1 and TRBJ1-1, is EADIYQTPRYLVIGTGKKITLECSQTMGHDKMYWYQQDPGMELHLIHYSYGVNSTEKGDLSSESTVSRIRTEHFPLTLESARPSHTSQYLCASQLGSSEAFFGQGTRLTVV.

In DNA, the CDR3 is TGTGCCAGCAGCGGTCACCAAGAGACCCAGTACTTC. The encoded protein is CASSGHQETQYF. The V gene is TRBV9, the J gene TRBJ2-5; D is undetermined. The CDR3 is 12 amino acids. Between the trimmed V and J ends, which lost 3 bases and 0 bases, there was a span of 3 bases. Germline CDR1 reads SGDLS; CDR2 reads YYNGEE.

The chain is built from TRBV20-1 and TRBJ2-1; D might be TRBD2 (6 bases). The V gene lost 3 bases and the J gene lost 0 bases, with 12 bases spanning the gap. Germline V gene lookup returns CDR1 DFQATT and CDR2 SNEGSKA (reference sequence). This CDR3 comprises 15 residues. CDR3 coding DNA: TGCAGTGCTAGTGTCGCCGGGAGCTCCTACAATGAGCAGTTCTTC. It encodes CSASVAGSSYNEQFF.

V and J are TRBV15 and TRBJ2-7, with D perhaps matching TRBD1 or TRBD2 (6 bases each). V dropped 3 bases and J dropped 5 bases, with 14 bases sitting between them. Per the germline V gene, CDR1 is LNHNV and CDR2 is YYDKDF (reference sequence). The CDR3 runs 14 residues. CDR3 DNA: TGTGCCACCAGCAGCGGGGGACAAACGGACGAGCAGTACTTC. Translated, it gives CATSSGGQTDEQYF.

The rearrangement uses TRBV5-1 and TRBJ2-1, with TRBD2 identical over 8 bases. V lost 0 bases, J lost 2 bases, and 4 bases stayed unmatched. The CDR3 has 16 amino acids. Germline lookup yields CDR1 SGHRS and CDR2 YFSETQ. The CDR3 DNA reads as TGCGCCAGCAGCTTGGTAACGGGAGGGACCTACAATGAGCAGTTCTTC. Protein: CASSLVTGGTYNEQFF.

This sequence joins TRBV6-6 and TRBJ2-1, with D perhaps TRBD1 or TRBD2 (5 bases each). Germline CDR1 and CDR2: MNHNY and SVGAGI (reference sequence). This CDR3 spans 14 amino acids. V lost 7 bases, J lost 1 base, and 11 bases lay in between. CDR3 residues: CASTGTQSYNEQFF. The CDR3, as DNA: TGTGCCAGCACCGGGACCCAATCCTACAATGAGCAGTTCTTC.

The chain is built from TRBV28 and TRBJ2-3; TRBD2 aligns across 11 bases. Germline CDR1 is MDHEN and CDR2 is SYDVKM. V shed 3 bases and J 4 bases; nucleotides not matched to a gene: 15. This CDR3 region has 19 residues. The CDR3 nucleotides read TGTGCCAGCAGTTTGGGGGCTGGGTGGGTAGCGGGAGGGGCAGATACGCAGTATTTT. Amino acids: CASSLGAGWVAGGADTQYF.

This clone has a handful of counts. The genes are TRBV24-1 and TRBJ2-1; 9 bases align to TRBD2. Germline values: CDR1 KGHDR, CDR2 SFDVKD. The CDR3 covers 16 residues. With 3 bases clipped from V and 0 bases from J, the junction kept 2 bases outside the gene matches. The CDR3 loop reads CATSDNSGGSYNEQFF. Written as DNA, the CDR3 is TGTGCCACCAGTGATAATAGCGGGGGCTCCTACAATGAGCAGTTCTTC.

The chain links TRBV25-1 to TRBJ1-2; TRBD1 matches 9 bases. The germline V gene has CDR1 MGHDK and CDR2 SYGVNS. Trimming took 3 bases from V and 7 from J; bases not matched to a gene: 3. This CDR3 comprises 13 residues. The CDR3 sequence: CASSDGTGSGYTF. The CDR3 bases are TGTGCCAGCAGTGACGGGACAGGGTCTGGCTACACCTTC.